One and the same sample provided the 12 T cell receptor beta chains below, sequenced in a study of T cell repertoires in cytomegalovirus infection (dated by TCRdb to between 2018 and 2020). These receptors' antigens are unknown. Sequencing took place on an Illumina HiSeq 1500. TCRdb reworked the public reads: Q25 trimming with fastp, MiXCR clone assembly, productive beta chains retained. Here each entry gathers all rows of one CDR3 protein and keeps the most common genes and DNA. This sample has approximately 990,000 distinct CDR3 sequences in its table, and approximately 31% of those were observed once. The ten largest clones add up to 13% of the sample. Per the publication, the treatment or condition label means: in vitro stimulation with specific CMV peptide epitopes to enrich CMV-specific T cells. The source material was cultured CD8+ T cells from PBMCs, sampled from culture after CMV antigen stimulation. The receptors come from a human donor in good health (CMV status not recorded). Some clones in this sample may be carry-over from other donors' samples.

This clonotype showed up just a few times. The chain couples TRBV27 to TRBJ2-2; 9 nucleotides align to TRBD1. Germline lookup yields CDR1 MNHEY and CDR2 SMNVEV (reference sequence). This CDR3 is 17 amino acids long. V shed 5 bases, J shed 3 bases, and the junction held 10 bases outside the gene matches. CDR3 sequence reads: CASSTLMTGGDTGELFF. As DNA, the CDR3 is TGTGCCAGCAGTACGCTGATGACAGGGGGGGACACCGGGGAGCTGTTTTTT.

This chain joins TRBV6-1 and TRBJ2-7; 10 bases align to TRBD1. Germline CDR1 and CDR2: MNHNS and SASEGT. This CDR3 comprises 15 residues. CDR3 nucleotide sequence: TGTGTCAGCAGTGTTCCGGGACAGGGGTCTTACGAGCAGTACGTC. This translates into CVSSVPGQGSYEQYV.

This clonotype was seen a few times. The chain carries TRBV6-1 and TRBJ1-1; tentative D call: TRBD1 (5 bases). V lost 6 bases and J lost 1, with 12 bases in between. Germline V gives CDR1 MNHNS, CDR2 SASEGT. The CDR3 has 14 residues. As DNA, the CDR3 is TGTGCCAGCAGACCCCAGGGATCGAACACTGAAGCTTTCTTT. This gives the protein CASRPQGSNTEAFF.

Comments on this clonotype: A much larger clonotype is one base distant, so this may be a read error. The chain combines TRBV12-3 or TRBV12-4 with TRBJ2-7; D uncertain. With 3 bases removed from V and 2 bases from J, the gap between germline ends came to 14 bases. This CDR3 is built from 15 residues. This chain's CDR3 is CASSFDRVGPYEQYF. The CDR3, as DNA: TGTGCCAGCAGTTTCGACCGAGTTGGCCCCTACGAGCAGTACTTC.

The chain links TRBV4-3 to TRBJ1-2; the D gene is possibly TRBD1 (6 bases). Trimming removed 0 bases at V and 3 bases at J, with 17 bases between. The CDR3 covers 17 residues. Looked up from germline, CDR1 is LGHNA and CDR2 is YSLEER. The CDR3 DNA is TGCGCCAGCAGCCAAGACTGGGCCAAGGGGGTATACTATGGCTACACCTTC. It encodes CASSQDWAKGVYYGYTF.

V and J are TRBV9 and TRBJ1-1; no firm D call. The V and J ends lost 2 bases and 2 bases respectively, with 10 bases between them. Germline V gives CDR1 SGDLS, CDR2 YYNGEE. This CDR3 contains 14 residues. The CDR3 protein is CASSVSEGNTEAFF. The CDR3 bases are TGTGCCAGCAGCGTTTCGGAAGGAAACACTGAAGCTTTCTTT.

The V call is TRBV6-8, the J call TRBJ2-5; the D is unclear. Trimming cost V 1 base and J 3 bases, with 15 bases left between them. Looked up from germline, CDR1 is MNHGY and CDR2 is SAAAGT. The CDR3 extends over 16 amino acids. The CDR3 region is CASSYWLDVGKETQYF. In DNA form, the CDR3 reads TGTGCCAGCAGTTACTGGTTGGATGTCGGAAAAGAGACCCAGTACTTC.

This chain joins TRBV6-6 and TRBJ2-3, with 12 bases that match TRBD2. Germline-derived CDR1 and CDR2 are MNHNY and SVGAGI (reference sequence). This CDR3 has 16 residues. V lost 5 bases, J lost 4 bases, and 7 bases stayed unmatched. CDR3 DNA: TGTGCCAGCAGTAAACCTAGCGGGGGGGCCCCAGATACGCAGTATTTT. Its translation is CASSKPSGGAPDTQYF.

This chain connects TRBV2 to TRBJ2-6; the D is unclear. The CDR3 has 18 amino acids. V lost 2 bases and J 0 bases, leaving 14 bases between the germline ends. Germline V gives CDR1 SNHLY, CDR2 FYNNEI. In nucleotides, the CDR3 is TGTGCCAGCAGTGAAAAACAGCGACATCACTCTGGGGCCAACGTCCTGACTTTC. The encoded protein is CASSEKQRHHSGANVLTF.

This clonotype was observed a handful of times. The J gene is TRBJ1-1, the V gene TRBV6-1; 11 nucleotides align to TRBD1. From germline, CDR1 is MNHNS and CDR2 SASEGT. The CDR3 contains 13 residues. Trimming at V came to 10 bases and at J to 5 bases, leaving 6 bases not matched to a gene. CDR3 region: CATQGQGGTEAFF. CDR3 sequence (DNA): TGTGCCACTCAGGGACAGGGGGGGACTGAAGCTTTCTTT.

This clonotype was counted between two and nine times. CDR3 protein: CASSSSIGSDIEETQYF. The CDR3 DNA reads as TGTGCCAGCAGCTCTAGCATAGGCTCCGACATCGAAGAGACCCAGTACTTC. J is TRBJ2-5 and V is TRBV7-6; a possible D gene is TRBD2 (5 bases). Germline CDR1 SGHVS, CDR2 FNYEAQ. Trimming cost V 4 bases and J 3 bases, with 21 bases left between them. CDR3 length: 17 amino acids.

This clonotype was counted between two and nine times. The chain carries TRBV7-9 and TRBJ2-1, with unresolved D. Per germline, CDR1 SEHNR and CDR2 FQNEAQ (reference sequence). The CDR3 covers 15 residues. V lost 5 bases and J lost 0, with 11 bases in between. DNA of the CDR3: TGTGCCAGCAGCGCTCCCCTTTACTCCTACAATGAGCAGTTCTTC. Translated, it gives CASSAPLYSYNEQFF.